This is a list of T cell receptor beta chains from one sample in a study of blood T cells in healthy people across ages. One entry per CDR3 protein results from TCRdb running MiXCR on the 5' RACE reads. The sample yields about 1.5 million distinct CDR3 sequences, under 55% seen once. The sequenced sample consisted of blood. The origin of the receptors is a woman aged 18-29 years in good health. Each CDR3 is given with its conserved first and last residue. Each record gives: V gene, CDR3 length, D gene, clone size, J gene, CDR3 protein. D genes are given only for firm matches. Size values are once, few and many counts, or a class for expanded clones, and some rows have none.

TRBV20-1	16	-	-	TRBJ2-1	CSARDPSGSGNNEQFF
TRBV7-2	16	-	few	TRBJ1-1	CASSLRWETGNTEAFF
TRBV4-3	15	-	-	TRBJ2-7	CASSQDRRVSYEQYF
TRBV20-1	13	-	-	TRBJ2-7	CSARMVSPYEQYF
TRBV29-1	13	-	few	TRBJ2-7	CSVNDSPPNEQYF
TRBV2	14	-	-	TRBJ2-3	CASTRRGLTDTQYF
TRBV5-6	15	-	few	TRBJ2-7	CASSGAGHGLYEQYF
TRBV29-1	12	-	many	TRBJ2-5	CSSGAGQETQYF
TRBV4-3	17	-	few	TRBJ1-2	CASSPGVLGGTNYGYTF
TRBV20-1	13	TRBD1	-	TRBJ1-1	CSAGDRENTEAFF
TRBV5-1	17	TRBD2	-	TRBJ2-7	CASSLPSGRALFYEQYF
TRBV6-2/TRBV6-3	15	-	-	TRBJ2-1	CASSRDLGWYNEQFF
TRBV10-3	13	-	-	TRBJ1-1	CAISAPGNTEAFF
TRBV27	16	TRBD2	-	-	CASSSTSGALNYEQYF
TRBV7-2	14	-	few	TRBJ1-1	CASSLAQADTEAFF
TRBV7-2	14	-	-	-	CASSYRTADYEQYF
TRBV6-2/TRBV6-3	15	-	-	TRBJ1-1	CASRPRGALNTEAFF
TRBV15	13	-	few	TRBJ2-2	CATTGPNTGELFF
TRBV18	12	-	-	-	CASSPPKAEQYF
TRBV6-6	13	-	-	TRBJ1-2	CASSYSGYYGYTF
TRBV28	16	TRBD2	-	TRBJ2-7	CASRPRTSGSYNEQYF
TRBV25-1	15	TRBD2	-	-	CASSGGLAGVREQYF
TRBV4-1	14	TRBD1	few	TRBJ2-5	CASSAGQGGETQYF
TRBV29-1	13	-	-	TRBJ1-2	CSAPGGVNYGYTF
TRBV6-6	14	TRBD2	-	TRBJ2-1	CASKSGGPVNEQFF
TRBV20-1	14	-	few	TRBJ1-4	CSARRGGPNEKLFF
TRBV12-3/TRBV12-4	17	-	-	TRBJ2-1	CASSLPPDSGDYNEQFF
TRBV30	15	-	few	TRBJ1-5	CAWIRTASSNQPQHF
TRBV18	14	-	-	TRBJ2-3	CASSPKGLTDTQYF
TRBV4-3	15	TRBD2	-	TRBJ2-7	CASSLTPGRVYEQYF
TRBV7-9	14	-	-	TRBJ2-3	CASSLMGGGTDTYF
TRBV9	15	-	few	TRBJ2-5	CASSVGAGVAETQYF
TRBV4-2	15	-	-	TRBJ2-3	CASSQAAGFTDTQYF
TRBV7-3	17	-	-	TRBJ1-2	CASSLNDPGLANYGYTF
TRBV4-3	16	-	-	TRBJ2-2	CASSHMTRGDTGELFF
TRBV10-3	13	-	-	TRBJ2-5	CAISEGSKETQYF
TRBV18	15	TRBD1	-	TRBJ1-4	CASSPLPRGSEKLFF
TRBV7-2	15	-	-	TRBJ2-3	CASSLELASTDTQYF
TRBV27	10	-	-	TRBJ1-5	CASSLKPQHF
TRBV4-3	16	-	few	TRBJ1-2	CASSQVQRTYNYGYTF
TRBV27	12	TRBD1	few	TRBJ1-4	CASRTGREKLFF
TRBV7-9	13	-	few	TRBJ1-6	CASSYAANSPLHF
TRBV4-3	16	TRBD1	few	TRBJ2-1	CASSQVSTGGFDEQFF
TRBV7-3	17	TRBD2	-	TRBJ2-1	CAGSPKREAVPYNEQFF
TRBV5-1	14	-	few	TRBJ1-1	CASSLAAGFTEAFF
TRBV2	15	TRBD2	-	TRBJ2-1	CASGRESRSYNEQFF
TRBV13	13	-	few	TRBJ1-6	CASGYSTVSPLHF
TRBV21-1	18	-	few	TRBJ2-3	CASSKEGYGTGRPDTQYF
TRBV20-1	20	-	-	TRBJ2-7	CSARDWQQSLRTRGSYEQYF